The 16 T cell receptor beta chains reported below all come from one sample, sequenced in a study of T-cell reconstitution after alpha-beta-depleted transplantation in children. During its preparation, the TCRbeta library received unique molecular identifiers. TCRdb reprocessed the PCR reads via MiXCR and lists one record per CDR3 protein. This sample yields 700,000 to 950,000 distinct CDR3 sequences, of which 15% to 20% are seen a single time; around 4.5% belongs to the top ten. The material sequenced was PBMCs, mostly from graft donor cells, taken 360 days after TCRalphabeta/CD19-depleted stem cell transplant. All receptors come from a male patient aged 10 to 17 who had a stem cell transplant for acute lymphoblastic leukemia, so the T cells may come from the graft donor.

This clonotype was counted many times. This sequence joins TRBV27 and TRBJ2-1; the D gene is possibly TRBD2 (6 bases). The germline V gene encodes CDR1 MNHEY and CDR2 SMNVEV (reference sequence). The CDR3 covers 16 residues. With 6 bases removed from V and 6 bases from J, the gap between germline ends came to 21 bases. The CDR3 DNA follows: TGTGCCAGCAGCCACAGAGAGCGACTAGTGCTCAATGAGCAGTTCTTC. Translation: CASSHRERLVLNEQFF.

This clonotype was picked up a small number of times. The J gene is TRBJ2-5, the V gene TRBV5-1; D is unresolved. The germline V gene encodes CDR1 SGHRS and CDR2 YFSETQ. The V and J ends lost 5 bases and 1 base respectively, with 12 bases between them. CDR3 length: 14 residues. CDR3 nucleotide sequence: TGCGCCAGCAGGTCCGCCGGCACCCAAGAGACCCAGTACTTC. Protein product: CASRSAGTQETQYF.

This chain joins TRBV27 and TRBJ2-7; TRBD1 is a possible D gene (5 bases). V was pared by 6 bases and J by 3 bases, with 12 bases between. The CDR3 contains 13 residues. Germline CDR1 reads MNHEY; CDR2 reads SMNVEV (reference sequence). The chain's CDR3 is CASRLQAHYEQYF. CDR3 in DNA: TGTGCCAGCAGACTACAGGCCCACTACGAGCAGTACTTC.

V gene TRBV9 combines with J gene TRBJ2-3; possibly TRBD1 or TRBD2 for D (5 bases each). Germline assignment: CDR1 SGDLS and CDR2 YYNGEE. The CDR3 spans 15 residues. Trimming left V 1 base short and J 4 bases short, with 13 bases between. Here the CDR3 reads CASSVWGFSADTQYF. CDR3 sequence (DNA): TGTGCCAGCAGCGTATGGGGGTTCTCCGCAGATACGCAGTATTTT.

The chain employs TRBV14 and TRBJ2-1, with TRBD2 matching 12 bases. CDR1 and CDR2 from the germline V gene are SGHDN and FVKESK. The CDR3 has 19 amino acids. V dropped 2 bases and J dropped 3; count of bases not matched to a gene: 11. The CDR3 coding sequence is TGTGCCAGCAGCCAAAAACCCTGGACTAGCGGGAACTACTACAATGAGCAGTTCTTC. This codes for CASSQKPWTSGNYYNEQFF. The variable domain in full, with the rest retrieved from reference TRBV14 and TRBJ2-1, is EAGVTQFPSHSVIEKGQTVTLRCDPISGHDNLYWYRRVMGKEIKFLLHFVKESKQDESGMPNNRFLAERTGGTYSTLKVQPAELEDSGVYFCASSQKPWTSGNYYNEQFFGPGTRLTVL.

This clonotype was observed a few times. The rearrangement joins TRBV12-3 or TRBV12-4 to TRBJ1-5, with D possibly being TRBD1 (5 bases). CDR3 length: 14 amino acids. The germline V and J ends were trimmed by 3 bases and 6 bases, with 12 bases remaining between them. CDR3 amino acids: CASSFGGTPQPQHF. DNA of the CDR3: TGTGCCAGCAGTTTCGGCGGGACCCCTCAGCCCCAGCATTTT.

The chain joins TRBV21-1 to TRBJ2-2. TRBV21-1 is a recognized pseudogene. The CDR3 has 15 residues. CDR3 nucleotide sequence: TGTGCCAGCCGCCCCGGGGTTGAAAACACCGGGGAGCTGTTTTTT. Translation: CASRPGVENTGELFF.

CDR3 residues: CASSVPGGYGYTF. The DNA of the CDR3 is TGTGCCAGCAGTGTTCCAGGGGGTTATGGCTACACCTTC. The rearrangement uses TRBV25-1 and TRBJ1-2; TRBD1 matches 7 bases. Trimming took 4 bases from V and 5 from J; bases not matched to a gene: 4. The CDR3 sequence is 13 residues long. Germline loops: CDR1 MGHDK, CDR2 SYGVNS.

The chain carries TRBV29-1 and TRBJ2-7, with D possibly matching TRBD1 (5 bases). The V end lost 0 bases, the J end lost 2 bases, and 14 bases lay between the germline ends. The CDR3 runs 15 residues. Germline-derived CDR1 and CDR2 are SQVTM and ANQGSEA. This CDR3 reads CSVEEGQGGPYEQYF. For the CDR3, the DNA is TGCAGCGTTGAAGAGGGCCAGGGTGGGCCCTACGAGCAGTACTTC.

The V gene is TRBV11-2, the J gene TRBJ1-5; tentative D call: TRBD1 (6 bases). This CDR3 contains 18 residues. V lost 2 bases to trimming and J lost 1 base, with 18 bases between them. Per the germline V gene, CDR1 is SGHAT and CDR2 is FQNNGV. The CDR3, as DNA: TGTGCCAGCAGCTTAATGAGGGGGTATTATGAGAGCAATCAGCCCCAGCATTTT. Its protein product is CASSLMRGYYESNQPQHF. Looking up the rest from reference TRBV11-2 and TRBJ1-5 gives the full variable domain: EAGVAQSPRYKIIEKRQSVAFWCNPISGHATLYWYQQILGQGPKLLIQFQNNGVVDDSQLPKDRFSAERLKGVDSTLKIQPAKLEDSAVYLCASSLMRGYYESNQPQHFGDGTRLSIL.

This sequence joins TRBV29-1 and TRBJ2-7; 9 bases align to TRBD1. Trimming removed 7 bases from V and 5 bases from J; junction bases left unmatched: 12. The CDR3 runs 14 residues. Germline CDR1 is SQVTM and CDR2 is ANQGSEA. DNA for the CDR3: TGCAGCGCCCGAGCCGGGACAGGGAGGGACGAGCAGTACTTC. This gives the protein CSARAGTGRDEQYF.

This clonotype was detected many times. This chain uses TRBV24-1 with TRBJ2-2; unclear D gene. The germline V and J ends were trimmed by 5 bases and 5 bases, with 8 bases remaining between them. The CDR3 consists of 13 residues. Germline V gives CDR1 KGHDR, CDR2 SFDVKD. CDR3 DNA sequence: TGTGCCACCAGTGTCAAGCAGACCGGGGAGCTGTTTTTT. It specifies CATSVKQTGELFF.

This clonotype was seen a handful of times. The chain carries TRBV19 and TRBJ2-2, with D possibly TRBD2 on 6 matching bases. Germline CDR1 LNHDA, CDR2 SQIVND (reference sequence). The CDR3 contains 15 residues. Trimming pared 7 bases from V and 4 bases from J, leaving 16 bases between. Here the CDR3 DNA reads TGTGCCAGTATCCAAGTAGGGAGGTCCACCGGGGAGCTGTTTTTT. It encodes CASIQVGRSTGELFF.

The genes are TRBV29-1 and TRBJ2-2; D is possibly TRBD2 (6 bases). There are 15 residues in the CDR3. Germline V CDR1 and CDR2: SQVTM, ANQGSEA. V shed 4 bases and J shed 0 bases, with 12 bases lying between them. CDR3 in DNA: TGCAGCGTTGTCTCCGCGGGGCCGAACACCGGGGAGCTGTTTTTT. It encodes CSVVSAGPNTGELFF.

This clonotype was observed at least ten times. The chain recombines TRBV7-2 with TRBJ2-1, with 14 positions matching TRBD2. V shed 5 bases, J shed 10 bases, and the junction held 10 bases outside the gene matches. Germline loops: CDR1 SGHTA, CDR2 FQGNSA. This CDR3 comprises 16 residues. The CDR3 DNA follows: TGTGCCAGCAGCGTATCCGGGACTAGCGGGAGCAGGGAGCAGTTCTTC. Encoded protein: CASSVSGTSGSREQFF.

In this sample, this clonotype turned up a few times. This rearrangement joins TRBV7-8 to TRBJ2-6; D unclear. Germline V gene sequence: CDR1 SGHVS, CDR2 FQNEAQ. With 5 bases removed from V and 3 bases from J, the gap between germline ends came to 17 bases. The CDR3 is 17 residues long. The CDR3 DNA is TGTGCCAGCAGCCGGTGGGTCTCACTAAGTGGGGCCAACGTCCTGACTTTC. Translation: CASSRWVSLSGANVLTF.